These 6 T cell receptor beta chains came from one sample sequenced in a study of shared clonotypes between healthy human individuals (dated by TCRdb to 2018 to 2020). Library preparation used the immunoSEQ multiplex PCR assay. Sourced from immuneACCESS, this table was stored by TCRdb with only in-frame sequences that have V and J called. A share of the clones is absent; for the studies checked, an unresolved V gene accounts for under half, and the remainder has no known explanation. The sample contains under 650,000 clones, almost 97% of them found a single time. The top ten hold about 0.054% of the sample. The sample taken for sequencing was naive CD4+ T cells sorted from blood. The sample's cell subset or site label is to be understood as: CD45RA+ positively selected. Receptors were obtained from a woman aged 30 to 39 in good health.

CDR3 nucleotide sequence: TGTGCCAGCAGACGGTCGGTTAGCACAGATACGCAGTATTTT. As protein: CASRRSVSTDTQYF. The rearrangement joins TRBV2 to TRBJ2-3; D is ambiguous. The germline V and J ends were trimmed by 6 bases and 0 bases, with 10 bases remaining between them. The V gene's germline CDR1 is SNHLY and CDR2 FYNNEI. This CDR3 spans 14 amino acids.

This chain joins TRBV5-4 and TRBJ1-1; D is ambiguous. V gave up 0 bases and J gave up 1 base, with 10 bases separating them. Germline V gene data show CDR1 as SGHNT and CDR2 as YYREEE (reference sequence). The CDR3 extends over 15 amino acids. The CDR3 loop is CASSLDLTSNTEAFF. In nucleotides, the CDR3 is TGTGCCAGCAGCTTGGATCTCACCTCGAACACTGAAGCTTTCTTT.

The chain is built from TRBV19 and TRBJ2-5, with a tentative D call TRBD2 (7 bases). CDR1 LNHDA and CDR2 SQIVND come from the germline V gene (reference sequence). CDR3 length: 15 residues. V dropped 6 bases and J dropped 1 base, with 15 bases sitting between them. This chain's CDR3 is CASRGAGASQETQYF. The DNA of the CDR3 is TGTGCCAGTAGGGGGGCGGGAGCCTCCCAAGAGACCCAGTACTTC.

This chain uses TRBV6-6 with TRBJ2-5; 9 bases are a match to TRBD2. The junction had 9 bases not matched to a gene; V was cut back by 6 bases and J by 1 base. Germline-derived CDR1 and CDR2 are MNHNY and SVGAGI (reference sequence). The length of the CDR3 is 16 residues. In DNA, the CDR3 is TGTGCCAGCAGCCTTCGAACTAGCGGGTTCCAAGAGACCCAGTACTTC. Its protein product is CASSLRTSGFQETQYF.

This chain connects TRBV30 to TRBJ2-2; TRBD2 is a possible D gene (5 bases). CDR1 and CDR2 (germline): GTSNPN, SVGIG (reference sequence). The CDR3 runs to 15 residues. The ends were cut back, 3 bases at V and 4 bases at J, with 15 bases in the middle. CDR3: CAWSLYSGFTGELFF. Here the CDR3 DNA reads TGTGCCTGGAGCCTTTACTCGGGGTTCACCGGGGAGCTGTTTTTT. Filled out from reference TRBV30 and TRBJ2-2, the complete variable domain reads SQTIHQWPATLVQPVGSPLSLECTVEGTSNPNLYWYRQAAGRGLQLLFYSVGIGQISSEVPQNLSASRPQDRQFILSSKKLLLSDSGFYLCAWSLYSGFTGELFFGEGSRLTVL.

V and J are TRBV28 and TRBJ1-2; D gene unclear. Per the germline V gene, CDR1 is MDHEN and CDR2 is SYDVKM. V gave up 2 bases and J gave up 3 bases, with 7 bases separating them. The CDR3 sequence is 13 residues long. In DNA form, the CDR3 reads TGTGCCAGCAGTTTACAGGTTCACTATGGCTACACCTTC. Protein product: CASSLQVHYGYTF.